The next 4 T cell receptor beta chains were all read from a single sample in a study of molecular identifiers for immune sequencing clone quantification. TCRdb called the PCR reads again in MiXCR, with one record for every CDR3 protein. The sample lists approximately 320,000 distinct CDR3 sequences, 24% occurring once. The sample consisted of naive CD8+ T cells from blood, with Jurkat cell RNA spiked in. Subset here: FACS-sorted CD8+CD4-CCR7+CD45RA+ naive T cells. The receptors were sampled from a human donor in good health. Some libraries in this study had Jurkat cell RNA spiked in.

Many counts were recorded for this clonotype. The chain uses TRBV6-2 or TRBV6-3 and TRBJ2-5, with unresolved D. Looked up from germline, CDR1 is MNHEY and CDR2 is SVGEGT. The ends were cut back, 6 bases at V and 5 bases at J, with 19 bases in the middle. The CDR3 length is 15 residues. This CDR3 is CASSSYPTRLETQYF. For the CDR3, the DNA is TGTGCCAGCAGCTCCTACCCTACCCGCCTCGAGACCCAGTACTTC.

This clonotype was seen many times. The chain employs TRBV2 and TRBJ1-2, with 7 positions matching TRBD1. The germline V gene encodes CDR1 SNHLY and CDR2 FYNNEI. This CDR3 is 15 amino acids long. V lost 2 bases, J lost 2 bases, and 5 bases stayed unmatched. CDR3 sequence reads: CASSELGQTNYGYTF. For the CDR3, the DNA is TGTGCCAGCAGTGAATTGGGACAGACGAACTATGGCTACACCTTC. The full variable domain, in which reference TRBV2 and TRBJ1-2 provide the parts outside the CDR3, is EPEVTQTPSHQVTQMGQEVILRCVPISNHLYFYWYRQILGQKVEFLVSFYNNEISEKSEIFDDQFSVERPDGSNFTLKIRSTKLEDSAMYFCASSELGQTNYGYTFGSGTRLTVV.

This clonotype came up a few times. The V gene is TRBV3-1, the J gene TRBJ2-5; weak D call: TRBD1 (5 bases). V lost 2 bases and J lost 4, with 17 bases in between. This CDR3 is 16 amino acids long. Germline values: CDR1 LGHDT, CDR2 YNNKEL (reference sequence). This CDR3 reads CASSQHTGKSAETQYF. The CDR3 region has the DNA TGTGCCAGCAGCCAACACACAGGCAAATCGGCAGAGACCCAGTACTTC.

Note on this clonotype: This may be a read error: a much more frequent sequence differs by one nucleotide. This is likely a read error, given that the CDR3 carries no conserved phenylalanine or tryptophan at its end. The chain carries TRBV20-1 and TRBJ2-3; 16 bases align to TRBD2. This CDR3 comprises 17 residues. Germline lookup yields CDR1 DFQATT and CDR2 SNEGSKA (reference sequence). The junction had 7 bases not matched to a gene; V was cut back by 6 bases and J by 1 base. Written as DNA, the CDR3 is TGCAGTGCAACCGGGACTAGCGGGAGGGTCGGCACAGATACGCAGTATTAT. It is translated as CSATGTSGRVGTDTQYY.